A single T cell receptor beta chain is shown here with its context. Its matching antigen is unknown. The same CDR3 arises from other DNA sequences in this sample as well. The germline CDR1 and CDR2 sequences are SGDLS and YYNGEE. The V end lost 0 bases, the J end lost 4 bases, and 4 bases lay between the germline ends. The length of the CDR3 is 12 residues. The source of the sample is a study of cytomegalovirus exposure and HLA in healthy donors. Study-level background: The use of the same platform for the 90 to 150 validation repertoires and the roughly 700 first-cohort repertoires was reported by a later analysis. Study-wide results and caveats: Despite most TCR sequences being rare, some public TCRs occurred in many donors. The study recorded more than 150 TCR beta chains that were cytomegalovirus-associated.

TCRdb keeps only in-frame clones here, not all; method: immunoSEQ multiplex PCR. The table shows 160,000 or so clones, with about nine tenths occurring only once. The material sequenced was PBMCs. This receptor was taken from a young man in good health and CMV-seropositive. V gene TRBV9 combines with J gene TRBJ1-2; D gene ambiguous. The CDR3 spells CASSVAGYGYTF. Here the CDR3 DNA reads TGTGCCAGCAGCGTAGCAGGCTATGGCTACACCTTC.